This T cell receptor (beta chain) was profiled in a study of identical twins. TCRdb redid the calling of the 5' RACE reads with MiXCR, one entry per CDR3 protein. In the table there are a few hundred thousand distinct CDR3 sequences, over 9.5% of which are singletons. This clonotype was counted ten times or more. Sequencing was performed on memory T cells sorted from blood. The receptor's source is a man aged 50 or older in good health.

CDR3 DNA sequence: TGCAGTGCTAGTTCCAGGGGGCCGCGGCGGGGAGGATCCCCGGTGTACTTC. This translates into CSASSRGPRRGGSPVYF. V usage is TRBV20-1 and J usage is TRBJ2-5, with TRBD1 identical over 8 bases. CDR1 DFQATT and CDR2 SNEGSKA come from the germline V gene (reference sequence). This CDR3 has 17 amino acids. The ends lost 3 bases at V and 13 bases at J; junction bases unmatched: 25.